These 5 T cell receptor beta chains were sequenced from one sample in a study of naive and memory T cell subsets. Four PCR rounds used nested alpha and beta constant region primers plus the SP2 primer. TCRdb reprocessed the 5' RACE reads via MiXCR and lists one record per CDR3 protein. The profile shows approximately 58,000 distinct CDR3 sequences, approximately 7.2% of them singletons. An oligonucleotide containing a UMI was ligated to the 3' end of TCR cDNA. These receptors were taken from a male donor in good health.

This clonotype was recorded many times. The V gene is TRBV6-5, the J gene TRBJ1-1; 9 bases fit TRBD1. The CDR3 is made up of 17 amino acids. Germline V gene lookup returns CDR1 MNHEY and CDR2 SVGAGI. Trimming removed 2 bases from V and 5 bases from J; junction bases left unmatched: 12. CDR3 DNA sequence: TGTGCCAGCAGTTACCCCCCGGGACAGGGAGTAGGGACTGAAGCTTTCTTT. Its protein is CASSYPPGQGVGTEAFF.

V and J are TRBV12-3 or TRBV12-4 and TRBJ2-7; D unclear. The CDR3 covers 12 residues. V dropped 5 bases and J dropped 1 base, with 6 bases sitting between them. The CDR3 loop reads CASSAGSYEQYF. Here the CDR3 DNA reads TGTGCCAGCAGTGCCGGGTCCTACGAGCAGTACTTC.

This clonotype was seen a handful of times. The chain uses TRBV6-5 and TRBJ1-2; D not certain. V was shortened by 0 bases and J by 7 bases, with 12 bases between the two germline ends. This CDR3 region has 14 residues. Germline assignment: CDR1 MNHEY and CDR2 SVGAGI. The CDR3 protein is CASSYSRWEGGYTF. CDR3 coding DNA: TGTGCCAGCAGTTACTCTAGGTGGGAGGGTGGCTACACCTTC.

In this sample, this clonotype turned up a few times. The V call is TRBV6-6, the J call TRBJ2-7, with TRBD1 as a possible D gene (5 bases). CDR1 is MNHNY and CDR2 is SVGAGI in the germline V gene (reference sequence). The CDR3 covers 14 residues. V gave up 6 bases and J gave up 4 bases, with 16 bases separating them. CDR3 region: CASRGQGLGYEQYF. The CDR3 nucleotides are TGTGCCAGCAGAGGGCAGGGATTAGGGTACGAGCAGTACTTC.

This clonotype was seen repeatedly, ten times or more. CDR3 nucleotide sequence: TGTGCCAGCAGCCCAAGATTCAGGGTCCCTCCAACTAATGAAAAACTGTTTTTT. Translated, it gives CASSPRFRVPPTNEKLFF. The gene calls are TRBV7-2 and TRBJ1-4, with a weak D call TRBD1 (5 bases). The germline gives CDR1 SGHTA, CDR2 FQGNSA. The CDR3 covers 18 residues. Trimming removed 5 bases at V and 0 bases at J, with 19 bases between.